This TCR beta chain was sequenced in a study of blood T cell repertoires in COVID-19. Background on the study: Acute-phase and convalescent COVID-19 samples originated in the United States, Italy and Spain.

The CDR3 totals 14 residues. The trim removed 0 bases at V and 4 bases at J, leaving 0 bases unmatched. The V gene's germline CDR1 is SGHRS and CDR2 YFSETQ. Original handling: For nucleated cells, counts were estimated from reference gene primer amplification. The table came from immunoSEQ multiplex PCR; TCRdb's copy has only in-frame clones and leaves some out. V, J and clone size derive from that table, while D and trimming were established from the DNA sequence. The data show about 170,000 clones, with around four fifths seen just once and around a fifth held by the top ten. The clonotype originates from a woman between 70 and 85 years old who had recovered from COVID-19. Sequenced sample: peripheral blood. The chain uses TRBV5-1 and TRBJ2-3; 9 nucleotides align to TRBD2. CDR3 region: CASSLGGGADTQYF. CDR3 in DNA: TGCGCCAGCAGCTTGGGCGGGGGGGCAGATACGCAGTATTTT.